The TCR beta chain under discussion was sequenced for a study of CD8+CD57+ T cells in acquired aplastic anemia. The CDR3 length is 12 residues. From germline, CDR1 is DFQATT and CDR2 SNEGSKA (reference sequence). V lost 3 bases, J lost 1 base, and 6 bases lay in between. Researchers used genomic DNA as the template to profile TCR beta VDJ and CDR3. TCRdb independently ran MiXCR on the reads; one entry per CDR3 protein. The sample lists under 200,000 distinct CDR3 sequences, 64% occurring once. This clonotype has a single count. Sequencing was done on a sample of sorted CD4+, CD8+, or CD8+CD57+ T cells (not recorded which) from PBMCs. This receptor was obtained from a human donor with severe aplastic anemia or a healthy control (not recorded which). The chain employs TRBV20-1 and TRBJ1-2; D is uncertain. The CDR3 here is CSASPDNYGYTF. The DNA of the CDR3 is TGCAGTGCTAGTCCAGATAACTATGGCTACACCTTC.